Listed here are 25 T cell receptor beta chains from one sample, sequenced in a study of blood T cell repertoires in COVID-19. Clones were read by immunoSEQ multiplex PCR, and TCRdb kept only the in-frame ones, dropping some. This table holds about 250,000 clones, 85% to 90% found once. Input material: peripheral blood. The receptor set was obtained from a woman aged 40 to 50 who had recovered from COVID-19.

The chain couples TRBV5-5 to TRBJ2-2; unclear D gene. Germline loops: CDR1 SGHKS, CDR2 YYEKEE (reference sequence). Trimming removed 0 bases from V and 6 bases from J, with 9 bases in between. This CDR3 is built from 14 residues. CDR3 amino acids: CASSLAPSAGELFF. CDR3 DNA sequence: TGTGCCAGCAGCTTGGCCCCTAGTGCCGGGGAGCTGTTTTTT.

CDR3 DNA: TGTGCCAGCAGCTTGCGGCTAGCGCAATACAATGAGCAGTTCTTC. Residues: CASSLRLAQYNEQFF. This chain connects TRBV11-2 to TRBJ2-1, with a weak D call TRBD2 (6 bases). V was trimmed by 3 bases and J by 4 bases, leaving 13 bases between them. Germline CDR1 is SGHAT and CDR2 is FQNNGV. This CDR3 has 15 amino acids.

The chain carries TRBV30 and TRBJ1-2; 7 nucleotides match TRBD1. V shed 7 bases and J 7 bases; nucleotides not matched to a gene: 3. Per germline, CDR1 GTSNPN and CDR2 SVGIG (reference sequence). The CDR3 length is 10 residues. CDR3 coding DNA: TGTGCCTCAGACAGGGCTGGCTACACCTTC. This translates into CASDRAGYTF.

The chain links TRBV12-3 or TRBV12-4 to TRBJ2-7; possible D gene TRBD2, 6 bases. Trimming took 8 bases from V and 9 from J, leaving 17 bases between them. The CDR3 length is 12 residues. CDR3 DNA sequence: TGTGCCAGCCGGGTTGGGGCCGGGGGGCAGTACTTC. It translates to CASRVGAGGQYF.

The genes are TRBV10-3 and TRBJ1-6; 9 nucleotides agree with TRBD1. Germline V gives CDR1 ENHRY, CDR2 SYGVKD. The length of the CDR3 is 14 residues. Trimming at V came to 10 bases and at J to 7 bases, leaving 8 bases not matched to a gene. In DNA form, the CDR3 reads TGTGCCACTCGAAGGGACAGGGTAAATTCACCCCTCCACTTT. Translation: CATRRDRVNSPLHF.

V usage is TRBV6-5 and J usage is TRBJ2-1, with 11 bases lining up with TRBD2. This CDR3 has 15 amino acids. V shed 2 bases and J 3 bases; nucleotides not matched to a gene: 0. Germline V gives CDR1 MNHEY, CDR2 SVGAGI. Written as DNA, the CDR3 is TGTGCCAGCAGTTACGGGACTAGCGGCTACAATGAGCAGTTCTTC. It yields the protein CASSYGTSGYNEQFF.

The chain employs TRBV7-7 and TRBJ2-7; 11 bases align to TRBD2. V dropped 5 bases and J dropped 3; count of bases not matched to a gene: 24. The V gene's germline CDR1 is SSHAT and CDR2 FNYEAQ (reference sequence). This CDR3 comprises 21 residues. CDR3: CASSPRPGLAADDRRYYEQYV. CDR3 sequence (DNA): TGTGCCAGCAGCCCCCGCCCGGGACTAGCGGCGGACGACCGGCGGTACTACGAGCAGTACGTC.

The CDR3 region is CATSREVLSGANVLTF. The CDR3 DNA is TGTGCCACCAGCAGAGAAGTACTCTCTGGGGCCAACGTCCTGACTTTC. V and J are TRBV15 and TRBJ2-6; D gene uncertain. The germline gives CDR1 LNHNV, CDR2 YYDKDF (reference sequence). The CDR3 consists of 16 residues. Trimming removed 0 bases from V and 0 bases from J, with 6 bases in between.

This chain links TRBV5-6 with TRBJ2-3; D perhaps matches TRBD1 (5 bases). In germline, CDR1 is SGHDT, CDR2 YYEEEE. V dropped 2 bases and J dropped 4 bases, with 14 bases sitting between them. The CDR3 covers 15 residues. The CDR3 DNA follows: TGTGCCAGCAGCTTAAATCAGGGTCTCGCAGATACGCAGTATTTT. This encodes CASSLNQGLADTQYF.

The V gene is TRBV24-1, the J gene TRBJ2-3; 7 bases map to TRBD2. V lost 8 bases and J lost 7; bases outside the gene matches: 14. Germline V gives CDR1 KGHDR, CDR2 SFDVKD. The CDR3 is 15 amino acids. CDR3 nucleotide sequence: TGTGCCACCACCTTCCGGGGGGAGGGCCTCCATACGCAGTATTTT. Protein sequence: CATTFRGEGLHTQYF.

The CDR3 nucleotides read TGTGCCAGCACCCAGACTGGGGAGTACTACATTGATTCACCCCTCCACTTT. Protein sequence: CASTQTGEYYIDSPLHF. V and J are TRBV28 and TRBJ1-6, with no clear D. The CDR3 is 17 residues long. The germline V gene has CDR1 MDHEN and CDR2 SYDVKM. V lost 7 bases and J 8 bases, leaving 24 bases between the germline ends.

The J gene is TRBJ2-1, the V gene TRBV7-2; weak D call: TRBD1 (6 bases). With 2 bases removed from V and 9 bases from J, the gap between germline ends came to 14 bases. Germline assignment: CDR1 SGHTA and CDR2 FQGNSA. CDR3 size: 14 residues. As DNA, the CDR3 is TGTGCCAGCAGCTTATGGGACACCCAGGGTGAGCAGTTCTTC. Its translation: CASSLWDTQGEQFF.

The chain has TRBV4-3 and TRBJ1-1, with D possibly matching TRBD1 (5 bases). V lost 7 bases and J lost 2, with 14 bases in between. The germline V gene encodes CDR1 LGHNA and CDR2 YSLEER. The CDR3 consists of 14 residues. CDR3 sequence (DNA): TGCGCCAGCACGAAGGGGCGGGGAAACACTGAAGCTTTCTTT. Its protein is CASTKGRGNTEAFF.

This clone was recorded only once. This chain uses TRBV9 with TRBJ1-2; 10 bases line up with TRBD1. V lost 1 base to trimming and J lost 1 base; unmatched junction nucleotides: 10. CDR1 and CDR2 (germline): SGDLS, YYNGEE. The CDR3 has 18 amino acids. This CDR3 reads CASSVYGTGDPRNYGYTF. CDR3 DNA sequence: TGTGCCAGCAGCGTATATGGGACAGGGGACCCCCGTAACTATGGCTACACCTTC. The full variable domain, in which reference TRBV9 and TRBJ1-2 provide the parts outside the CDR3, is DSGVTQTPKHLITATGQRVTLRCSPRSGDLSVYWYQQSLDQGLQFLIQYYNGEERAKGNILERFSAQQFPDLHSELNLSSLELGDSALYFCASSVYGTGDPRNYGYTFGSGTRLTVV.

J is TRBJ2-3 and V is TRBV11-3; possible D gene TRBD2, 5 bases. The V and J ends lost 4 bases and 1 base respectively, with 12 bases between them. The CDR3 has 15 residues. CDR1 SGHNT and CDR2 YENEEA come from the germline V gene. The CDR3 DNA sequence: TGTGCCAGCAGCTCCCGGGGTAGCGGCACAGATACGCAGTATTTT. Translated, it gives CASSSRGSGTDTQYF.

This clone came up a few times. The gene calls are TRBV5-4 and TRBJ1-1, with a tentative D call TRBD1 (6 bases). The CDR3 has 13 amino acids. Germline CDR1 SGHNT, CDR2 YYREEE (reference sequence). Trimming took off 0 bases at V and 3 bases at J, with 6 bases between the two ends. CDR3 nucleotide sequence: TGTGCCAGCAGCTTGGACAGGGACACTGAAGCTTTCTTT. It specifies CASSLDRDTEAFF.

The chain uses TRBV4-3 and TRBJ2-7, with 7 bases fitting TRBD1. Looked up from germline, CDR1 is LGHNA and CDR2 is YSLEER. The CDR3 totals 15 residues. Trimming removed 3 bases from V and 0 bases from J; junction bases left unmatched: 5. CDR3 DNA sequence: TGCGCCAGCAGCCACCACAGGGGTAGCTCCTACGAGCAGTACTTC. Translated, it gives CASSHHRGSSYEQYF.

This sequence joins TRBV11-2 and TRBJ2-1; 11 bases are shared with TRBD2. J lost 9 bases, V lost 5 bases, and 9 bases had no gene match. Per germline, CDR1 SGHAT and CDR2 FQNNGV. This CDR3 region has 15 residues. The chain's CDR3 is CASSPPSGRWSEQFF. The DNA of the CDR3 is TGTGCCAGCAGCCCTCCTAGCGGGAGGTGGAGTGAGCAGTTCTTC.

The V and J genes are TRBV15 and TRBJ2-1; D perhaps matches TRBD2 (6 bases). Trimming shortened V by 8 bases and J by 7 bases, and 12 bases separated the two germline ends. This CDR3 region has 12 residues. Per the germline V gene, CDR1 is LNHNV and CDR2 is YYDKDF (reference sequence). CDR3 residues: CATQVAANEQFF. The DNA of the CDR3 is TGTGCCACCCAGGTAGCGGCAAATGAGCAGTTCTTC.

This chain joins TRBV28 and TRBJ1-3, with a possible D match to TRBD1 (6 bases). The CDR3 is 15 amino acids. V was cut by 6 bases and J by 0 bases, with 12 bases left in between. CDR1 and CDR2 (germline): MDHEN, SYDVKM. The CDR3 here is CASRYRADSGNTIYF. The DNA for the CDR3 is TGTGCCAGCAGGTACAGGGCCGACTCTGGAAACACCATATATTTT.

The V call is TRBV18, the J call TRBJ1-1, with D possibly being TRBD1 (6 bases). Germline-derived CDR1 and CDR2 are KGHSH and LQKENI. The CDR3 consists of 15 residues. The V end was cut by 3 bases, the J end by 1 base, with 12 bases between. For the CDR3, the DNA is TGTGCCAGCTCACCGTTCAGGGGAGAGAACACTGAAGCTTTCTTT. Translation: CASSPFRGENTEAFF. Complete variable domain (other parts from reference TRBV18 and TRBJ1-1): NAGVMQNPRHLVRRRGQEARLRCSPMKGHSHVYWYRQLPEEGLKFMVYLQKENIIDESGMPKERFSAEFPKEGPSILRIQQVVRGDSAAYFCASSPFRGENTEAFFGQGTRLTVV.

This chain uses TRBV6-5 with TRBJ1-5; TRBD1 agrees at 7 bases. V shed 8 bases, J shed 4 bases, and the junction held 8 bases outside the gene matches. Germline values: CDR1 MNHEY, CDR2 SVGAGI. The CDR3 has 14 residues. The DNA for the CDR3 is TGTGCCAGCCGGGCAGGGGGTTGGAATCAGCCCCAGCATTTT. Amino acid sequence: CASRAGGWNQPQHF.

The chain recombines TRBV11-3 with TRBJ1-1, with 8 bases fitting TRBD1. The CDR3 runs to 13 residues. With 1 base clipped from V and 6 bases from J, the junction kept 1 base outside the gene matches. The germline V gene encodes CDR1 SGHNT and CDR2 YENEEA. CDR3 residues: CASSLAGQAEAFF. DNA of the CDR3: TGTGCCAGCAGCTTAGCGGGACAGGCTGAAGCTTTCTTT.

The chain combines TRBV6-2 or TRBV6-3 with TRBJ2-7, with 8 bases lining up with TRBD2. CDR3 size: 14 residues. V lost 2 bases, J lost 7 bases, and 7 bases stayed unmatched. Germline V gives CDR1 MNHEY, CDR2 SVGEGT. The DNA for the CDR3 is TGTGCCAGCAGTTACGGACCGGGGGGGGGAGAGCAGTACTTC. Translating gives CASSYGPGGGEQYF.

The chain joins TRBV6-1 to TRBJ2-7; TRBD2 matches 10 bases. The trim removed 1 base at V and 5 bases at J, leaving 5 bases unmatched. The V gene's germline CDR1 is MNHNS and CDR2 SASEGT. The length of the CDR3 is 15 residues. The CDR3 DNA reads TGTGCCAGCAGTGAAGAAGCTAGCGGGAGCCACGAGCAGTACGTC. Its translation: CASSEEASGSHEQYV.